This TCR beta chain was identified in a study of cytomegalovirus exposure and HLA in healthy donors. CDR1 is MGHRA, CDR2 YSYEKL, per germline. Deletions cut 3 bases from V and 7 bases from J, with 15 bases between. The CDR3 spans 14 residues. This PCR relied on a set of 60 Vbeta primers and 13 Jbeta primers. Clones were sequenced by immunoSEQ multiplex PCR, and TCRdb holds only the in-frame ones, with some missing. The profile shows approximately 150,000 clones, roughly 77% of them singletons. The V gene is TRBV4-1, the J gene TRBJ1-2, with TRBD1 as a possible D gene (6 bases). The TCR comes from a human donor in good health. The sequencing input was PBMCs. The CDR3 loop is CASSHPRGAPGYTF. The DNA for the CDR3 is TGCGCCAGCAGCCATCCCCGGGGGGCGCCTGGCTACACCTTC.